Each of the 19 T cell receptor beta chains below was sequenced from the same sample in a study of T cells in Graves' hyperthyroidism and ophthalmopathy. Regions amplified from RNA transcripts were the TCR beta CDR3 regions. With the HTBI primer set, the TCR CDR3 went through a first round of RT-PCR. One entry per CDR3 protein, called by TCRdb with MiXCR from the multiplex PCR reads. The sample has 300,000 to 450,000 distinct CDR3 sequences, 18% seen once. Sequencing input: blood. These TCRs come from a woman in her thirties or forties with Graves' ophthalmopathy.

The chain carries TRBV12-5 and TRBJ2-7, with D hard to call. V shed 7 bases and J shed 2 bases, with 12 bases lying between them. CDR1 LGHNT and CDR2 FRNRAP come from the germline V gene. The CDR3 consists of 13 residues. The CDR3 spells CASAPGSPYEQYF. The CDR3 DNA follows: TGTGCTAGTGCCCCAGGATCCCCCTACGAGCAGTACTTC.

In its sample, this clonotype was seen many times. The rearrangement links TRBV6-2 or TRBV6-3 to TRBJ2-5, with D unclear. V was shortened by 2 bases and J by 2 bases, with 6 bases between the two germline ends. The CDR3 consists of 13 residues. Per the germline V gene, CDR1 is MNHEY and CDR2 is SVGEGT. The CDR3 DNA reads TGTGCCAGCAGTTACGGCGGACAAGAGACCCAGTACTTC. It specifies CASSYGGQETQYF.

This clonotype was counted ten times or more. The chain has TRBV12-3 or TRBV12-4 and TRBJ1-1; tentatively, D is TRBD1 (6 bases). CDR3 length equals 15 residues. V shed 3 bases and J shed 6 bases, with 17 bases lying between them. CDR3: CASSFDPGVPSEAFF. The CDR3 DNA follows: TGTGCCAGCAGTTTTGATCCAGGGGTCCCCTCTGAAGCTTTCTTT.

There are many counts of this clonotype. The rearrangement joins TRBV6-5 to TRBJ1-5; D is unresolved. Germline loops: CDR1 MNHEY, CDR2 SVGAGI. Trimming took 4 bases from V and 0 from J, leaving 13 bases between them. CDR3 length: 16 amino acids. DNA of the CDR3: TGTGCCAGCAGTTCCCGCCAGCAGAATAGCAATCAGCCCCAGCATTTT. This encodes CASSSRQQNSNQPQHF.

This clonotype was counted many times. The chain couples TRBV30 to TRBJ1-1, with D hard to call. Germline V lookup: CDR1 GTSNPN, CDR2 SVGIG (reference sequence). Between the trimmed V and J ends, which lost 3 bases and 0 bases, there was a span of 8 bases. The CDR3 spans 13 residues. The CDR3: CAWRGSMNTEAFF. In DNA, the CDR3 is TGTGCCTGGAGGGGCTCAATGAACACTGAAGCTTTCTTT.

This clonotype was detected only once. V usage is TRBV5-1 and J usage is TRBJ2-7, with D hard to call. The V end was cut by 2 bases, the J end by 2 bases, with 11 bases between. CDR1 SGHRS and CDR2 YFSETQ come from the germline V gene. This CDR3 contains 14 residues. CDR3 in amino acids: CASSLRVGAYEQYF. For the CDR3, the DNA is TGCGCCAGCAGCTTAAGGGTAGGAGCCTACGAGCAGTACTTC.

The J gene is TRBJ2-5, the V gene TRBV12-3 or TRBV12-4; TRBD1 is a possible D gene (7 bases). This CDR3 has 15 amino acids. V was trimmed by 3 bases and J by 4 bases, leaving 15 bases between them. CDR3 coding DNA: TGTGCCAGCAGTTTTTCAGGGGGGCGAGGAGAGACCCAGTACTTC. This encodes CASSFSGGRGETQYF.

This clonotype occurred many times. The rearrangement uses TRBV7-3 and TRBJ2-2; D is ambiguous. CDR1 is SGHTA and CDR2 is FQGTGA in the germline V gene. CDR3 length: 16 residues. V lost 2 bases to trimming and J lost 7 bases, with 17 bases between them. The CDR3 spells CASSLLPGSFNGELFF. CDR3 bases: TGTGCCAGCAGCTTATTACCCGGCAGTTTTAACGGGGAGCTGTTTTTT.

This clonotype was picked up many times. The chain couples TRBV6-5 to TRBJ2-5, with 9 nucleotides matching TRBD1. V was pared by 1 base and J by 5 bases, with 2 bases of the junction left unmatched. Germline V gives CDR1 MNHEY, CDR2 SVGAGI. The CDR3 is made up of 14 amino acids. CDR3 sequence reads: CASSYYDRGETQYF. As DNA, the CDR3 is TGTGCCAGCAGTTACTATGACAGGGGGGAGACCCAGTACTTC.

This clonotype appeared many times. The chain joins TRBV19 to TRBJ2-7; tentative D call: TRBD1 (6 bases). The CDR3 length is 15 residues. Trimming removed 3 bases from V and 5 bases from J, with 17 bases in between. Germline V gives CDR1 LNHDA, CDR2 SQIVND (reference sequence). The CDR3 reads CASSIRFQGSNEQYF. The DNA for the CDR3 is TGTGCCAGTAGTATTAGGTTCCAGGGGAGCAACGAGCAGTACTTC.

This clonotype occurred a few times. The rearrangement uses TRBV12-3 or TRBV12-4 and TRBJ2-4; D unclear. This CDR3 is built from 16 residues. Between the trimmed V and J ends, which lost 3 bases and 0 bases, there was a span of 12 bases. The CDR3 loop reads CASSFLTALAKNIQYF. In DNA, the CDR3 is TGTGCCAGCAGTTTCTTGACGGCGCTAGCCAAAAACATTCAGTACTTC.

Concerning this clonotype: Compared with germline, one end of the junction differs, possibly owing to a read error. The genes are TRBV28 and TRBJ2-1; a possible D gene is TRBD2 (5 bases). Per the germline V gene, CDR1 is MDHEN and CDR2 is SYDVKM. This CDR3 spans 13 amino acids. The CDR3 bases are TGTGCCAGCAGTTTGGACTCCCACAATGAGCAGTTCTTC. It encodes CASSLDSHNEQFF.

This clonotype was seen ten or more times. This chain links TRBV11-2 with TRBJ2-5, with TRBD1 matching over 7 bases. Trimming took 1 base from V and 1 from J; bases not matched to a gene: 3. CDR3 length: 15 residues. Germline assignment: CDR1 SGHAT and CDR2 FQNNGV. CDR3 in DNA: TGTGCCAGCAGCTTAGTACAGGGGCCCCAAGAGACCCAGTACTTC. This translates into CASSLVQGPQETQYF.

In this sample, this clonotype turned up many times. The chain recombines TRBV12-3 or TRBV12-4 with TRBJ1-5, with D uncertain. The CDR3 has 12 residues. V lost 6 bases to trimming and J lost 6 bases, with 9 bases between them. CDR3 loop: CASSRTAQPQHF. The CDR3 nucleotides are TGTGCCAGCAGCCGGACGGCTCAGCCCCAGCATTTT.

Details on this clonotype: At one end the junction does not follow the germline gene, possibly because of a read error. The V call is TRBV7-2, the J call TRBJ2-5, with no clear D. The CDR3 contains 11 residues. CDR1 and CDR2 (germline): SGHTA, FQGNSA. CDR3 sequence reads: CASSLKETLYF. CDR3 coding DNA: TGTGCCAGCAGCCTTAAAGAGACCCTGTACTTC.

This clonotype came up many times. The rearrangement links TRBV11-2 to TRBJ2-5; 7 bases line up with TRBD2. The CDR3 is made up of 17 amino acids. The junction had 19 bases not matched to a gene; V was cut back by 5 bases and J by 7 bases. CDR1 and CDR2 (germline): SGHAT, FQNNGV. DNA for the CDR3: TGTGCCAGCAGCAAGACAGATAATGGGCTAGCGGCCCGGACCCAGTACTTC. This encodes CASSKTDNGLAARTQYF.

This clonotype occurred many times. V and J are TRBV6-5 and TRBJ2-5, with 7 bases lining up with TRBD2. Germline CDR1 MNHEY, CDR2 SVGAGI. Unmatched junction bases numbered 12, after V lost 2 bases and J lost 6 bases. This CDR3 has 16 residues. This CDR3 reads CASSYDGGRARKTQYF. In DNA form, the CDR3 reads TGTGCCAGCAGTTACGATGGGGGGAGGGCCCGGAAGACCCAGTACTTC.

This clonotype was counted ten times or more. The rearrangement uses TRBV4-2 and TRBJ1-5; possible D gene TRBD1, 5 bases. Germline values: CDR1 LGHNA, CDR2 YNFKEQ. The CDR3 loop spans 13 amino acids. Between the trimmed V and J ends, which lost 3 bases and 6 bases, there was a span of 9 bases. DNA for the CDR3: TGTGCCAGCAGCCAGGGGCTGGTTCAGCCCCAGCATTTT. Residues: CASSQGLVQPQHF.

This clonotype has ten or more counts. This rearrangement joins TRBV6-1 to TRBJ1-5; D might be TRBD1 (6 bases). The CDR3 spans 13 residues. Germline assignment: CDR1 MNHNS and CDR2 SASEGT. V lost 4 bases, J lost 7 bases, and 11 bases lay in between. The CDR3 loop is CASSVHREQPQHF. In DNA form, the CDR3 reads TGTGCCAGCAGTGTGCACAGGGAACAGCCCCAGCATTTT.